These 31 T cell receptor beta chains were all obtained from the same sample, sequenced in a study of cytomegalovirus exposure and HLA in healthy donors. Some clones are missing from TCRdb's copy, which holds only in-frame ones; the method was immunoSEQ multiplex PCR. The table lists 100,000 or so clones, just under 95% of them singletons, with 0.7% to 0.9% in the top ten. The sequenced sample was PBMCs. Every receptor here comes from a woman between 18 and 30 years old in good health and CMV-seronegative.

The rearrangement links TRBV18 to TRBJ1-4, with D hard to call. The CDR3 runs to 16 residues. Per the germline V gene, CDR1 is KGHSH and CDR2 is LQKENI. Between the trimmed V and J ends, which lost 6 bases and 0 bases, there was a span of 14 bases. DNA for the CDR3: TGTGCCAGCTCCAACCAGGCAGCTACAACTAATGAAAAACTGTTTTTT. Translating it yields CASSNQAATTNEKLFF.

The CDR3 DNA is TGTGCCAGCAGCTCAAGACTAGCGGGAGGGCCAAATACGGATGAGCAGTTCTTC. Protein sequence: CASSSRLAGGPNTDEQFF. The rearrangement joins TRBV2 to TRBJ2-1, with 14 bases matching TRBD2. This CDR3 comprises 18 residues. Germline-derived CDR1 and CDR2 are SNHLY and FYNNEI. Trimming took 6 bases from V and 8 from J; bases not matched to a gene: 15.

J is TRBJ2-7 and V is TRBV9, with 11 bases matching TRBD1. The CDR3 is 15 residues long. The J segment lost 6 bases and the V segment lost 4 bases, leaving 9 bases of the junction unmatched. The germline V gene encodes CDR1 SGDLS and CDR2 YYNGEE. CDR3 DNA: TGTGCCAGCAGCTCCCAGCCGGGACAGGGGGGCGAGCAGTACTTC. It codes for CASSSQPGQGGEQYF.

The CDR3 nucleotides read TGTGCCAGCAGCTCCGGTTGGGAGCAGTACTTC. The encoded protein is CASSSGWEQYF. The chain uses TRBV7-8 and TRBJ2-7; no reliable D call. The CDR3 runs to 11 residues. V was trimmed by 4 bases and J by 7 bases, leaving 8 bases between them. Germline CDR1 SGHVS, CDR2 FQNEAQ.

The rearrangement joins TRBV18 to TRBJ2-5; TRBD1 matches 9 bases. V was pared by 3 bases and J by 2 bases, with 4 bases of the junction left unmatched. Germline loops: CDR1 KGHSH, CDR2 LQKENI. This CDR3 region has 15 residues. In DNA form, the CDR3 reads TGTGCCAGCTCACCCAACGACAGGGGGCAAGAGACCCAGTACTTC. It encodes CASSPNDRGQETQYF. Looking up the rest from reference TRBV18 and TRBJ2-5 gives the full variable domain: NAGVMQNPRHLVRRRGQEARLRCSPMKGHSHVYWYRQLPEEGLKFMVYLQKENIIDESGMPKERFSAEFPKEGPSILRIQQVVRGDSAAYFCASSPNDRGQETQYFGPGTRLLVL.

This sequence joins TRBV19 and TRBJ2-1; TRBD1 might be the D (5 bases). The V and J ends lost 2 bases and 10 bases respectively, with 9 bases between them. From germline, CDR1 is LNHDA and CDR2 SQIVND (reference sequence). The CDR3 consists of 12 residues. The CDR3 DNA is TGTGCCAGTAGTATATTCAGGGAAGAGCAGTTCTTC. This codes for CASSIFREEQFF. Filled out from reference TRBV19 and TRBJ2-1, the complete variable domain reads DGGITQSPKYLFRKEGQNVTLSCEQNLNHDAMYWYRQDPGQGLRLIYYSQIVNDFQKGDIAEGYSVSREKKESFPLTVTSAQKNPTAFYLCASSIFREEQFFGPGTRLTVL.

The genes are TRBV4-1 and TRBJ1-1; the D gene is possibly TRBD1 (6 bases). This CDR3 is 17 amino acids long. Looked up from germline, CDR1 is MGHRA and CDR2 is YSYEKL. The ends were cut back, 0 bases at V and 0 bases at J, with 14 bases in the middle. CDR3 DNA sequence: TGCGCCAGCAGCCAAGAATGGGACACAGTTTTGAACACTGAAGCTTTCTTT. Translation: CASSQEWDTVLNTEAFF.

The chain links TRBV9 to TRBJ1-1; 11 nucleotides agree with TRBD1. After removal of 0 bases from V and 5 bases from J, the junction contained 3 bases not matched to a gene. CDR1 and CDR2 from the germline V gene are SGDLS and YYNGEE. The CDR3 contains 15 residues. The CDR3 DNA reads TGTGCCAGCAGCGTAGTAGGGACAGGGGGAACTGAAGCTTTCTTT. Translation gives CASSVVGTGGTEAFF.

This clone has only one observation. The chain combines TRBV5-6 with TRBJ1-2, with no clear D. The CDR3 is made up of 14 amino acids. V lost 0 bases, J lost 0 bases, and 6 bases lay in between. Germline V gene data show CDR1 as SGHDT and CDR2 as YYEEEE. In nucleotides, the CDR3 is TGTGCCAGCAGCTTGGGAGGGACTAACTATGGCTACACCTTC. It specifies CASSLGGTNYGYTF.

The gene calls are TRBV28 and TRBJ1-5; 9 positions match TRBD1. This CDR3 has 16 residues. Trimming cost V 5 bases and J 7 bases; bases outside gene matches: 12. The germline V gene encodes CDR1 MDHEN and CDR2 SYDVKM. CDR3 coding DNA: TGTGCCAGCAGTCTCGGGGGACAGGGATTGTGGCAGCCCCAGCATTTT. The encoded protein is CASSLGGQGLWQPQHF.

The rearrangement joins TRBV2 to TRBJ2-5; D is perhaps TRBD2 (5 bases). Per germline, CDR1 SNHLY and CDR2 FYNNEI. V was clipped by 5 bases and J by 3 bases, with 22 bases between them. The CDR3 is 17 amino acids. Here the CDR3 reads CASSPEGARLTKETQYF. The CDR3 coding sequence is TGTGCCAGCAGTCCCGAGGGCGCGAGATTAACTAAAGAGACCCAGTACTTC.

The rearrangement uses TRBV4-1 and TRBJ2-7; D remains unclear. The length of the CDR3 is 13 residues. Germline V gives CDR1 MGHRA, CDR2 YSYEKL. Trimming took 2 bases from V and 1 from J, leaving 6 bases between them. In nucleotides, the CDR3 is TGCGCCAGCAGCCAACCCCAATCCTACGAGCAGTACTTC. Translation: CASSQPQSYEQYF.

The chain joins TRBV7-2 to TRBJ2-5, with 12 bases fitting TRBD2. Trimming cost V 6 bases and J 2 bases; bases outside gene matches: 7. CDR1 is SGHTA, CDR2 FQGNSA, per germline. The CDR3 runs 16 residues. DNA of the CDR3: TGTGCCAGCAGGGGAGGACTAGCGGGGTATCAAGAGACCCAGTACTTC. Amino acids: CASRGGLAGYQETQYF.

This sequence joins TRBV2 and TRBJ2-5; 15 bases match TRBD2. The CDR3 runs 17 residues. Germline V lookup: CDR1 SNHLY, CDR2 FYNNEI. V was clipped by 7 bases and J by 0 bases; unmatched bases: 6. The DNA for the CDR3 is TGTGCCAGCACCCGGACTAGCGGGAGGGCGTACCAAGAGACCCAGTACTTC. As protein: CASTRTSGRAYQETQYF.

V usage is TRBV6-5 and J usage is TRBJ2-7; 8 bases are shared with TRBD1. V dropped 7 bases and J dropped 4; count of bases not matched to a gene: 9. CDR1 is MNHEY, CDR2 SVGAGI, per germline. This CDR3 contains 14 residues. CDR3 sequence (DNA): TGTGCCAGCATAAAAGGGGACAGGACATACGAGCAGTACTTC. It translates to CASIKGDRTYEQYF.

The CDR3 coding sequence is TGTGCCAGCATACCACAGGGTGAATTTGTTGAAGCTTTCTTT. Translating it yields CASIPQGEFVEAFF. The chain has TRBV27 and TRBJ1-1, with D possibly matching TRBD1 (6 bases). The V end was cut by 7 bases, the J end by 7 bases, with 19 bases between. The CDR3 is 14 amino acids. Germline values: CDR1 MNHEY, CDR2 SMNVEV (reference sequence).

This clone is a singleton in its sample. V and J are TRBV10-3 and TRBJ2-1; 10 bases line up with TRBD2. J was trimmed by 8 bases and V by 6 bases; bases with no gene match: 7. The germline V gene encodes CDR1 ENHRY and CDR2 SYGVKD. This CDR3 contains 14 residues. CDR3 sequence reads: CAIRTGTSVHEQFF. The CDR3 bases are TGTGCCATCAGGACCGGGACTAGCGTGCATGAGCAGTTCTTC.

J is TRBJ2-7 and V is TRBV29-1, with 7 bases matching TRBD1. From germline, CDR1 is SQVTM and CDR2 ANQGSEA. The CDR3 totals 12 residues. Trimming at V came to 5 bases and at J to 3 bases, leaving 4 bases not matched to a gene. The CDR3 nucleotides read TGCAGCGTTACAGGGGACGGCTACGAGCAGTACTTC. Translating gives CSVTGDGYEQYF.

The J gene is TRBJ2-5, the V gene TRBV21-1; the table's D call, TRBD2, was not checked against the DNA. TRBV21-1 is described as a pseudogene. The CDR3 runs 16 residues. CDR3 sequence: CASSKEGRQGQETQYF. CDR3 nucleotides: TGTGCCAGCAGCAAAGAGGGGAGGCAGGGCCAAGAGACCCAGTACTTC.

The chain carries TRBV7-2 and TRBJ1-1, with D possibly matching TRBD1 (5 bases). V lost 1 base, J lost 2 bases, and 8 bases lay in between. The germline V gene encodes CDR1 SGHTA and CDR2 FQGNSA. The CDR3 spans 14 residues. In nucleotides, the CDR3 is TGTGCCAGCAGCTTAGATAGGGGAAACACTGAAGCTTTCTTT. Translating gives CASSLDRGNTEAFF. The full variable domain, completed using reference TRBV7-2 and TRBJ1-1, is GAGVSQSPSNKVTEKGKDVELRCDPISGHTALYWYRQSLGQGLEFLIYFQGNSAPDKSGLPSDRFSAERTGGSVSTLTIQRTQQEDSAVYLCASSLDRGNTEAFFGQGTRLTVV.

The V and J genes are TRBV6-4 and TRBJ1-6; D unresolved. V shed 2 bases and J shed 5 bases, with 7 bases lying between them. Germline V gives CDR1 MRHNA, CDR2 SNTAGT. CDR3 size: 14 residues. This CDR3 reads CASSDGQHNSPLHF. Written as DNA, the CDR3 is TGTGCCAGCAGTGACGGGCAGCATAATTCACCCCTCCACTTT.

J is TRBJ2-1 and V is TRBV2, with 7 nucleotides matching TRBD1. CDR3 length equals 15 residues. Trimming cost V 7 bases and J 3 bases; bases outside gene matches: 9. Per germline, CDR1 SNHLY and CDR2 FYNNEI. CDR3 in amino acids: CASTMTGQDYNEQFF. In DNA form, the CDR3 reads TGTGCCAGCACCATGACCGGACAGGACTACAATGAGCAGTTCTTC.

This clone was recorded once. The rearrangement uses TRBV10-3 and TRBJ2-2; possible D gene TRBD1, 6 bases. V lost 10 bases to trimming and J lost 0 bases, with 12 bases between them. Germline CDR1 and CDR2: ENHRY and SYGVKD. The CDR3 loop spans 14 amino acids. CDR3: CATTGNPNTGELFF. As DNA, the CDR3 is TGTGCCACAACAGGGAATCCGAACACCGGGGAGCTGTTTTTT.

The CDR3 DNA reads as TGTGCCAGCAGTCGGGCAGGGGGCAATCAGCCCCAGCATTTT. Translation gives CASSRAGGNQPQHF. This chain links TRBV27 with TRBJ1-5; tentatively, D is TRBD1 (6 bases). V dropped 5 bases and J dropped 2 bases, with 10 bases sitting between them. The CDR3 loop spans 14 amino acids. Germline V gene lookup returns CDR1 MNHEY and CDR2 SMNVEV (reference sequence).

The CDR3 DNA reads TGTGCCAGCAGTTTTCGGACAGGGAGCAATCAGCCCCAGCATTTT. Translation: CASSFRTGSNQPQHF. The chain recombines TRBV27 with TRBJ1-5; 8 nucleotides match TRBD1. The V and J ends lost 3 bases and 1 base, in that order; junction bases with no gene match: 2. This CDR3 region has 15 residues. Germline V gives CDR1 MNHEY, CDR2 SMNVEV (reference sequence).

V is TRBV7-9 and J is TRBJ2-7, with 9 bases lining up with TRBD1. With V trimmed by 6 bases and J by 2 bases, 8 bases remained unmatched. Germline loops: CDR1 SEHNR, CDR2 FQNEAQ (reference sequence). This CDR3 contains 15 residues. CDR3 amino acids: CASSHGDRVPYEQYF. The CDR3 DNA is TGTGCCAGCAGTCACGGGGACAGGGTCCCCTACGAGCAGTACTTC.

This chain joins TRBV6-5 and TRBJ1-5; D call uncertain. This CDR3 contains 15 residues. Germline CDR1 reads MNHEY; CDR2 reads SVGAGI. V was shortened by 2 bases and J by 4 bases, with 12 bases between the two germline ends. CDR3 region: CASSYNEWSNQPQHF. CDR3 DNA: TGTGCCAGCAGTTACAATGAGTGGTCTAATCAGCCCCAGCATTTT.

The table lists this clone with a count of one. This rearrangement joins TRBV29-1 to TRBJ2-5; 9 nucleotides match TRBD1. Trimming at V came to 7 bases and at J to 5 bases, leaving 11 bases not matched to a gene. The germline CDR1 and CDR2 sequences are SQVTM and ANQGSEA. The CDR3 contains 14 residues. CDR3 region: CSAWTGASVETQYF. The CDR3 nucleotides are TGCAGCGCTTGGACAGGGGCGTCGGTGGAGACCCAGTACTTC.

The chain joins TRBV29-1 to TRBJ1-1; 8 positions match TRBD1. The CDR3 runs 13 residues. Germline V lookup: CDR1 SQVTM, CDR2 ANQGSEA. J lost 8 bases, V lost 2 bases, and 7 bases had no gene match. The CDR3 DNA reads TGCAGCGTTGAAACTTTGGACAGGGTCGAAGCTTTCTTT. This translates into CSVETLDRVEAFF.

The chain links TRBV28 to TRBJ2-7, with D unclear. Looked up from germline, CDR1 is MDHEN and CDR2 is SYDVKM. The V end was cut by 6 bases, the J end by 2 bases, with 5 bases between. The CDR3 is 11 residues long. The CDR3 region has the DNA TGTGCCAGCAGCCCCGCCTACGAGCAGTACTTC. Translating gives CASSPAYEQYF.

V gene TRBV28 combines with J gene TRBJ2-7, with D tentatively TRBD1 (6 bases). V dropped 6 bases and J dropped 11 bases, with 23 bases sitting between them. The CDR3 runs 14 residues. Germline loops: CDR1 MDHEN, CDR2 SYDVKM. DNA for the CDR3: TGTGCCAGCAGCCCAGCGACAGGCCACCTAGGAAAGTACTTC. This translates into CASSPATGHLGKYF.